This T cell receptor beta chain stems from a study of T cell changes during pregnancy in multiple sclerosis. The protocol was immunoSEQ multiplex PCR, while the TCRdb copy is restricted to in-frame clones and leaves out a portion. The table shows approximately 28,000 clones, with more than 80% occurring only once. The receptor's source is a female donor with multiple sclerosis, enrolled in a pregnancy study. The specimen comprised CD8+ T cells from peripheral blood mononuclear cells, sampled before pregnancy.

The CDR3 reads CASRAGTGPNEQFF. CDR3 nucleotide sequence: TGTGCCAGCAGAGCCGGGACAGGTCCAAATGAGCAGTTCTTC. The rearrangement uses TRBV27 and TRBJ2-1; TRBD1 matches at 8 bases. The ends lost 6 bases at V and 7 bases at J; junction bases unmatched: 8. The CDR3 runs 14 residues. From germline, CDR1 is MNHEY and CDR2 SMNVEV (reference sequence).